A selection of T cell receptor beta chains follows, all from one sample in a study of shared clonotypes between healthy human individuals. Sequencing used immunoSEQ multiplex PCR; TCRdb keeps in-frame clones, though not all of them. The sample lists fewer than 3 million clones, roughly 90% seen once, with 0.37% in the top ten. The specimen was naive CD4+ T cells from PBMCs. The receptor source for this set is a young man in good health. Some clones in this sample may be carry-over from other donors' samples. The CDR3 runs from the conserved cysteine through the conserved F or W.

TRBV9	TRBJ1-3	CASSRGAGNTIYF
TRBV12-5	TRBJ2-1	CASGPPPSYNEQFF
TRBV4-3	TRBJ2-2	CASNSPGDGTGELFF
TRBV14	TRBJ2-7	CASREGQGDSYEQYF
TRBV30	TRBJ1-2	CAWSRGGTVNYGYTF
TRBV23-1	TRBJ1-5	CASSHMTGSSNQPQHF
TRBV7-7	TRBJ2-2	CASSPNPPGRTGELFF
TRBV2	TRBJ2-1	CASSEMAGFTDEQFF
TRBV18	TRBJ1-4	CASSLRFGREEKLFF
TRBV7-2	TRBJ2-5	CASSLAPGVETQYF
TRBV28	TRBJ2-7	CASSPGTGGARDEQYF
TRBV5-1	TRBJ2-7	CASSGGGRIYEQYF
TRBV6-6	TRBJ2-7	CASSYSTGSSYEQYF
TRBV5-6	TRBJ2-5	CASNLGGGQETQYF
TRBV5-1	TRBJ2-1	CASSLLATSGSGEQFF
TRBV4-2	TRBJ2-1	CASSQGLGQGGNNEQFF